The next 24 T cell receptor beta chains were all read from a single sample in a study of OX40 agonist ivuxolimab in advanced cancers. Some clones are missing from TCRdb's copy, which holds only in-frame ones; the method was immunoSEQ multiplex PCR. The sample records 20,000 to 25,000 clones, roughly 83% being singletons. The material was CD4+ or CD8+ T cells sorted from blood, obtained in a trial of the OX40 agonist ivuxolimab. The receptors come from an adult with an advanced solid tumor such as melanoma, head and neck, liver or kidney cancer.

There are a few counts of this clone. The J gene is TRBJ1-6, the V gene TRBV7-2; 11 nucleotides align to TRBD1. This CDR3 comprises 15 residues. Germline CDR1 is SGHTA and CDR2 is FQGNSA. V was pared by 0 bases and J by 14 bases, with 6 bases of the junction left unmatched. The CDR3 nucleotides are TGTGCCAGCAGCTTAGCTCCGGACAGGGGGCTGACCCTCCACTTT. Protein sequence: CASSLAPDRGLTLHF.

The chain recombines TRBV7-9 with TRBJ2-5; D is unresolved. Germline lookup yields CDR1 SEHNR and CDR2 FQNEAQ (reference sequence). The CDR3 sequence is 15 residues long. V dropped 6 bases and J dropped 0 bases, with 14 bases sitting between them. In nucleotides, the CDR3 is TGTGCCAGCAGTTCTCACTTCCGGGACCAAGAGACCCAGTACTTC. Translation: CASSSHFRDQETQYF.

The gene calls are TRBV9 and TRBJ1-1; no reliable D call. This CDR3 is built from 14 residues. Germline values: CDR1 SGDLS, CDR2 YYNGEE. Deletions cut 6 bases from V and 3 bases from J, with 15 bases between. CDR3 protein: CASTSGGWDTEAFF. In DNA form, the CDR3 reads TGTGCCAGCACGTCCGGAGGGTGGGACACTGAAGCTTTCTTT.

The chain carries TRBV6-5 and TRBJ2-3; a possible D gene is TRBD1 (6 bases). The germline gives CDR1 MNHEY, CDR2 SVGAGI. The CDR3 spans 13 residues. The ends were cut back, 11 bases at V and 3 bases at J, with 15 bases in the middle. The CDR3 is CACSTGSTDTQYF. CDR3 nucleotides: TGTGCCTGTTCGACAGGATCGACAGATACGCAGTATTTT.

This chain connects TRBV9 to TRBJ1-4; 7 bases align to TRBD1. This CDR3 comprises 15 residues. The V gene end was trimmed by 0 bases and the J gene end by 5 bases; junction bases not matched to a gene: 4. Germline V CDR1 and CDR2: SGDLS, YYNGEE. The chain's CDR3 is CASSVGSGGNEKLFF. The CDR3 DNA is TGTGCCAGCAGCGTAGGGTCAGGGGGGAATGAAAAACTGTTTTTT.

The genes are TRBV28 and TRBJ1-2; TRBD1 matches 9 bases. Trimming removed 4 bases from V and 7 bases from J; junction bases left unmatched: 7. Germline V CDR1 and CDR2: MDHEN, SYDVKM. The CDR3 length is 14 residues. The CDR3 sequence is CASSSRDRAGGYTF. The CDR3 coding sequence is TGTGCCAGCAGTTCCCGGGACAGGGCCGGTGGCTACACCTTC.

CDR3 coding DNA: TGTGCCAGCAGCCTTCTAGCGGGGGTGTTGAATGAGCAGTTCTTC. Protein product: CASSLLAGVLNEQFF. The chain has TRBV14 and TRBJ2-1; 10 bases agree with TRBD2. The CDR3 has 15 residues. V trimming: 4 bases; J trimming: 7 bases; junction bases outside the gene matches: 7. Germline CDR1 SGHDN, CDR2 FVKESK. The entire variable domain, with the rest obtained from reference TRBV14 and TRBJ2-1, is as follows: EAGVTQFPSHSVIEKGQTVTLRCDPISGHDNLYWYRRVMGKEIKFLLHFVKESKQDESGMPNNRFLAERTGGTYSTLKVQPAELEDSGVYFCASSLLAGVLNEQFFGPGTRLTVL.

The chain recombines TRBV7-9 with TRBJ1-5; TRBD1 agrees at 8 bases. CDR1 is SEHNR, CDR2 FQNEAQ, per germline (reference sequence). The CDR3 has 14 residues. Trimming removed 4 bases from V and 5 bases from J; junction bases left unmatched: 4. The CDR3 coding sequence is TGTGCCAGCAGCTCCACAGGGGGGGATCAGCCCCAGCATTTT. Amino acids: CASSSTGGDQPQHF.

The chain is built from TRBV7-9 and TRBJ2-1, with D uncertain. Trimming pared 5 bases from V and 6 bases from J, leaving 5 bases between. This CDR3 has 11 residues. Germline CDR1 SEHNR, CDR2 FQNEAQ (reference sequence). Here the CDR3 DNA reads TGTGCCAGCAGCCCCATCAATGAGCAGTTCTTC. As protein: CASSPINEQFF.

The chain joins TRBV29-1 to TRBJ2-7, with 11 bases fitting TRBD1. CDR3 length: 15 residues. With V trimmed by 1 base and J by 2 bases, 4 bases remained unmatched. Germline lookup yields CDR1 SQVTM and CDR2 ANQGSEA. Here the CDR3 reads CSVEAPDRGPYEQYF. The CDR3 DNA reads TGCAGCGTTGAAGCGCCGGACAGGGGGCCCTACGAGCAGTACTTC.

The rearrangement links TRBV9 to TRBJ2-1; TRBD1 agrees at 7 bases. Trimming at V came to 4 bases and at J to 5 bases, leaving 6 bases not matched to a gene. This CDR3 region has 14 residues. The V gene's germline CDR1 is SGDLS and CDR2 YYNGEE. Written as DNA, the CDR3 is TGTGCCAGCAGCCCTAGGGACAGAAACAATGAGCAGTTCTTC. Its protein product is CASSPRDRNNEQFF.

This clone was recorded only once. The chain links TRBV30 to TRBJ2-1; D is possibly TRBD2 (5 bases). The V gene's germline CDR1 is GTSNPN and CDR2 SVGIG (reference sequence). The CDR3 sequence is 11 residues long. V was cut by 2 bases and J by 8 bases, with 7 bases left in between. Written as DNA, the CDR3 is TGTGCCTGGAGTCTCGGGGATGAGCAGTTCTTC. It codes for CAWSLGDEQFF. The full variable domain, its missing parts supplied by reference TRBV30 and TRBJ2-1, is SQTIHQWPATLVQPVGSPLSLECTVEGTSNPNLYWYRQAAGRGLQLLFYSVGIGQISSEVPQNLSASRPQDRQFILSSKKLLLSDSGFYLCAWSLGDEQFFGPGTRLTVL.

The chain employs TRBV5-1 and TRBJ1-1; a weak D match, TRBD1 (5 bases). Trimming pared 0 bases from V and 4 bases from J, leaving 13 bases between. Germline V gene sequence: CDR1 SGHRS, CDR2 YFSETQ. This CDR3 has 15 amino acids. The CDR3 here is CASSLAGGGGTEAFF. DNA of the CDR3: TGCGCCAGCAGCTTGGCCGGCGGGGGTGGCACTGAAGCTTTCTTT.

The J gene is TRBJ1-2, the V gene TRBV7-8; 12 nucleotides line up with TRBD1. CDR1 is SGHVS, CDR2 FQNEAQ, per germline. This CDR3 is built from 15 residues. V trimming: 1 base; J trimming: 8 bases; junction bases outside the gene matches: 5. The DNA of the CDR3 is TGTGCCAGCAGCTTAGGCACCGGGACAGGGGGCGGCTACACCTTC. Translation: CASSLGTGTGGGYTF.

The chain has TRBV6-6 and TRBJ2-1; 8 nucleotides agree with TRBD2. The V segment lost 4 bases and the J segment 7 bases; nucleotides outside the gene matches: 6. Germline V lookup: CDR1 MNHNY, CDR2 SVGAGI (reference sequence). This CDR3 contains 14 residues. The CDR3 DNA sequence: TGTGCCAGCAGTTGGGCGGGAGGTTCAAATGAGCAGTTCTTC. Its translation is CASSWAGGSNEQFF.

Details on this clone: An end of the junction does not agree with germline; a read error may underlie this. The CDR3 spells CASSPWDRGRETQYF. CDR3 DNA: TGTGCTAGCAGCCCGTGGGACAGGGGGCGTGAGACCCAGTACTTC. J is TRBJ2-5 and V is TRBV7-7, with 12 bases lining up with TRBD1. The germline V gene has CDR1 SSHAT and CDR2 FNYEAQ (reference sequence). This CDR3 region has 15 residues.

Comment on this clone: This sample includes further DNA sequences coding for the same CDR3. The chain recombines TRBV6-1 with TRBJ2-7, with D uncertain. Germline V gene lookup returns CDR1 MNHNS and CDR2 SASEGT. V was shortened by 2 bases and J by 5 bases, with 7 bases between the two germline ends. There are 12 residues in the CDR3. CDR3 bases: TGTGCCAGCAGTGAAAGGTTAGACGAGCAGTACTTC. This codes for CASSERLDEQYF.

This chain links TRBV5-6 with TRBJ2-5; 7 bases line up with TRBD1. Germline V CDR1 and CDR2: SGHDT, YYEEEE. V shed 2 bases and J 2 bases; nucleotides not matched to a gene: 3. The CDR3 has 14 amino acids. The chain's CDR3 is CASSLQGTQETQYF. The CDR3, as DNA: TGTGCCAGCAGCTTACAGGGGACACAAGAGACCCAGTACTTC.

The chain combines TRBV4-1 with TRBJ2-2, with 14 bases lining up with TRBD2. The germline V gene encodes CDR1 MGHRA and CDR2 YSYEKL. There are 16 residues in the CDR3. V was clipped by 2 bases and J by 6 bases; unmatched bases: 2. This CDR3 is CASSQPGLAGAGELFF. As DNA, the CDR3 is TGCGCCAGCAGCCAACCGGGACTAGCGGGGGCCGGGGAGCTGTTTTTT.

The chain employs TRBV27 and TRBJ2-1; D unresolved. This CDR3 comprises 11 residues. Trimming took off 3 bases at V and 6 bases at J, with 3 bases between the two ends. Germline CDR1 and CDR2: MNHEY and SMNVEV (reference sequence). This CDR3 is CASSFGNEQFF. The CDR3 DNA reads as TGTGCCAGCAGTTTTGGCAATGAGCAGTTCTTC.

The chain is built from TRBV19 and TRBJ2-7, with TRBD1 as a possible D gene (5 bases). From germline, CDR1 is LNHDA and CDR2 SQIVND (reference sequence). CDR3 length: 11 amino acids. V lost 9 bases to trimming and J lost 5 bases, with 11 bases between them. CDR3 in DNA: TGTGCCAGCAGCCAGGGTAACGAGCAGTACTTC. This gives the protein CASSQGNEQYF. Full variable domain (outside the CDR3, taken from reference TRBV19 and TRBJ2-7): DGGITQSPKYLFRKEGQNVTLSCEQNLNHDAMYWYRQDPGQGLRLIYYSQIVNDFQKGDIAEGYSVSREKKESFPLTVTSAQKNPTAFYLCASSQGNEQYFGPGTRLTVT.

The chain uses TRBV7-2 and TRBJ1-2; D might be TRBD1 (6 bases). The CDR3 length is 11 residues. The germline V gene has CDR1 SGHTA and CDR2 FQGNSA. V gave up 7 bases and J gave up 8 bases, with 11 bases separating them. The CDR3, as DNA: TGTGCCAGCAACTTCGGGGGCGGCTACACCTTC. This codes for CASNFGGGYTF.

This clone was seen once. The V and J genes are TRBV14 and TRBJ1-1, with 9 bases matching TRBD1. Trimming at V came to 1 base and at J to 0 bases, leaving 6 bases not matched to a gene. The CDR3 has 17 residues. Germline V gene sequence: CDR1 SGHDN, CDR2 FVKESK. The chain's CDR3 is CASSQAWDRVMNTEAFF. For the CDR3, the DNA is TGTGCCAGCAGCCAAGCGTGGGACAGGGTCATGAACACTGAAGCTTTCTTT. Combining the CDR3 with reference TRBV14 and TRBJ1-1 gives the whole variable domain EAGVTQFPSHSVIEKGQTVTLRCDPISGHDNLYWYRRVMGKEIKFLLHFVKESKQDESGMPNNRFLAERTGGTYSTLKVQPAELEDSGVYFCASSQAWDRVMNTEAFFGQGTRLTVV.

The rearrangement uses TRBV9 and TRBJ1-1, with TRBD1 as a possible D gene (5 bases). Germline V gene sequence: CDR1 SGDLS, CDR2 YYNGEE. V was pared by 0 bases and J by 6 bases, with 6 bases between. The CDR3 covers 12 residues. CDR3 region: CASSVGGAEAFF. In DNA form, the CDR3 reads TGTGCCAGCAGCGTAGGGGGCGCTGAAGCTTTCTTT.